The 17 T cell receptor beta chains reported below all come from one sample, sequenced in a study of T-cell reconstitution after alpha-beta-depleted transplantation in children. Preparing the TCRbeta library involved the use of unique molecular identifiers. TCRdb reprocessed the PCR reads with MiXCR, giving one entry per CDR3 protein. The sample holds about 110,000 distinct CDR3 sequences, approximately 6.6% seen once. Sequenced material: PBMCs, mostly from graft donor cells, taken 360 days after TCRalphabeta/CD19-depleted stem cell transplant. The source of these receptors is a male patient between 2 and 10 years old who had a stem cell transplant for acute lymphoblastic leukemia, so the T cells may come from the graft donor.

This clonotype was observed at least ten times. V gene TRBV20-1 combines with J gene TRBJ2-1; no firm D call. This CDR3 region has 13 residues. Germline CDR1 is DFQATT and CDR2 is SNEGSKA (reference sequence). The V end lost 6 bases, the J end lost 7 bases, and 16 bases lay between the germline ends. CDR3 in DNA: TGCAGTGCCCCGCCGGGCCTGGGAAATGAGCAGTTCTTC. Protein: CSAPPGLGNEQFF.

This clonotype showed up many times. The rearrangement uses TRBV28 and TRBJ2-2; 11 nucleotides match TRBD1. The trim removed 7 bases at V and 5 bases at J, leaving 3 bases unmatched. The germline CDR1 and CDR2 sequences are MDHEN and SYDVKM. The CDR3 covers 14 residues. DNA for the CDR3: TGTGCCAGCACCTGGGACAGGGGGACCGGGGAGCTGTTTTTT. Translating it yields CASTWDRGTGELFF.

The rearrangement uses TRBV9 and TRBJ2-3, with D perhaps given as TRBD1 or TRBD2 (5 bases each). The CDR3 consists of 14 residues. V dropped 0 bases and J dropped 6 bases, with 11 bases sitting between them. CDR1 and CDR2 from the germline V gene are SGDLS and YYNGEE. This CDR3 is CASSVGGERDTQYF. In DNA, the CDR3 is TGTGCCAGCAGCGTAGGAGGGGAACGGGATACGCAGTATTTT.

This clonotype was recorded at least ten times. The rearrangement links TRBV12-3 or TRBV12-4 to TRBJ2-3, with 9 bases that match TRBD1. The CDR3 spans 17 residues. V dropped 0 bases and J dropped 2; count of bases not matched to a gene: 6. CDR3 protein: CASSLAVGQGFTDTQYF. The CDR3 DNA is TGTGCCAGCAGTTTAGCGGTAGGACAGGGGTTCACAGATACGCAGTATTTT.

The table lists this clonotype with many counts. The chain joins TRBV12-3 or TRBV12-4 to TRBJ1-4; a weak D match, TRBD1 (5 bases). CDR3 length equals 15 residues. V was trimmed by 6 bases and J by 8 bases, leaving 19 bases between them. This CDR3 is CASSPSSRGREKLFF. CDR3 nucleotide sequence: TGTGCCAGCAGCCCTTCGTCAAGGGGTCGAGAAAAACTGTTTTTT.

This clonotype has at least ten counts. This sequence joins TRBV6-5 and TRBJ1-2; D call uncertain. Between the trimmed V and J ends, which lost 6 bases and 4 bases, there was a span of 12 bases. CDR3 size: 13 residues. Germline CDR1 reads MNHEY; CDR2 reads SVGAGI. The CDR3 loop reads CASRALQAYGYTF. The CDR3 bases are TGTGCCAGCAGAGCCTTGCAAGCCTATGGCTACACCTTC.

The sample holds many counts of this clonotype. The chain has TRBV6-5 and TRBJ1-5; D uncertain. Germline V CDR1 and CDR2: MNHEY, SVGAGI. Trimming removed 2 bases at V and 3 bases at J, with 8 bases between. CDR3 length: 14 amino acids. The CDR3 bases are TGTGCCAGCAGTTACATCGTCTACAATCAGCCCCAGCATTTT. It codes for CASSYIVYNQPQHF.

This clonotype was observed a handful of times. The chain combines TRBV7-6 with TRBJ2-7, with 9 bases that match TRBD1. V dropped 2 bases and J dropped 2; count of bases not matched to a gene: 10. There are 17 residues in the CDR3. Germline CDR1 and CDR2: SGHVS and FNYEAQ. DNA of the CDR3: TGTGCCAGCAGCTTAACTTCCGGGACAGGGACCCCCTACGAGCAGTACTTC. Protein sequence: CASSLTSGTGTPYEQYF.

Ten or more counts support this clonotype. This chain links TRBV7-9 with TRBJ2-7; no reliable D call. Germline CDR1 SEHNR, CDR2 FQNEAQ (reference sequence). This CDR3 contains 13 residues. Trimming took 11 bases from V and 0 from J, leaving 14 bases between them. The CDR3 sequence: CAGQPLSSYEQYF. The CDR3 DNA follows: TGTGCCGGCCAACCCCTTAGCTCCTACGAGCAGTACTTC. Full variable domain (rest looked up from reference TRBV7-9 and TRBJ2-7): DTGVSQNPRHKITKRGQNVTFRCDPISEHNRLYWYRQTLGQGPEFLTYFQNEAQLEKSRLLSDRFSAERPKGSFSTLEIQRTEQGDSAMYLCAGQPLSSYEQYFGPGTRLTVT.

At least ten counts were recorded for this clonotype. V is TRBV6-1 and J is TRBJ1-2; no clear D gene. Trimming removed 6 bases from V and 3 bases from J, with 11 bases in between. CDR3 length: 13 amino acids. Germline values: CDR1 MNHNS, CDR2 SASEGT. The CDR3: CASSGGVYYGYTF. The DNA of the CDR3 is TGTGCCAGCAGCGGTGGGGTTTACTATGGCTACACCTTC.

In this sample, this clonotype turned up a few times. This chain connects TRBV9 to TRBJ2-7, with 9 bases identical to TRBD1. CDR1 and CDR2 from the germline V gene are SGDLS and YYNGEE. The CDR3 spans 15 residues. Trimming at V came to 2 bases and at J to 3 bases, leaving 6 bases not matched to a gene. This CDR3 is CASSVGDRDGYEQYF. The DNA of the CDR3 is TGTGCCAGCAGCGTGGGGGACAGGGACGGCTACGAGCAGTACTTC.

This clonotype occurred many times. The V and J genes are TRBV29-1 and TRBJ2-7; D is undetermined. The length of the CDR3 is 12 residues. The V and J ends lost 5 bases and 2 bases respectively, with 10 bases between them. From germline, CDR1 is SQVTM and CDR2 ANQGSEA. The CDR3 protein is CSVSSVTYEQYF. The CDR3 nucleotides are TGCAGCGTTTCTTCGGTAACCTACGAGCAGTACTTC.

In this sample, this clonotype turned up a few times. Germline is not matched at one junction end, which may reflect a read error. V is TRBV7-6 and J is TRBJ1-1; D is uncertain. Germline V gene data show CDR1 as SGHVS and CDR2 as FNYEAQ. The CDR3 totals 13 residues. Here the CDR3 DNA reads TGTGCCAGCAGCTGGGTTGCGAACGCTGAAGCTTTCTTT. Its protein is CASSWVANAEAFF.

This clonotype was observed once. The chain combines TRBV27 with TRBJ2-3; possibly TRBD2 for D (5 bases). Germline-derived CDR1 and CDR2 are MNHEY and SMNVEV (reference sequence). The CDR3 covers 14 residues. V lost 4 bases and J lost 8, with 16 bases in between. The CDR3 coding sequence is TGTGCCAGCAGTTCCGCTCTGGACTTACTTACGCAGTATTTT. This codes for CASSSALDLLTQYF.

This clonotype was counted a few times. The genes are TRBV27 and TRBJ1-2; D is undetermined. V lost 6 bases and J lost 5, with 10 bases in between. Germline V gene sequence: CDR1 MNHEY, CDR2 SMNVEV (reference sequence). This CDR3 spans 12 amino acids. The DNA of the CDR3 is TGTGCCAGCAGGGGGAATGGGTATGGCTACACCTTC. Its protein is CASRGNGYGYTF.

This clonotype was observed a few times. This chain links TRBV7-9 with TRBJ2-4; no definite D call. The CDR3 covers 14 residues. V was shortened by 7 bases and J by 0 bases, with 10 bases between the two germline ends. Germline CDR1 is SEHNR and CDR2 is FQNEAQ (reference sequence). In DNA form, the CDR3 reads TGTGCCAGCACCTCGCGGTTAGCCAAAAACATTCAGTACTTC. Residues: CASTSRLAKNIQYF.

The sample holds many counts of this clonotype. The chain has TRBV20-1 and TRBJ2-5; 7 nucleotides line up with TRBD1. V dropped 6 bases and J dropped 5; count of bases not matched to a gene: 9. Germline V lookup: CDR1 DFQATT, CDR2 SNEGSKA (reference sequence). This CDR3 region has 13 residues. CDR3 protein: CSAPRQGMETQYF. In DNA, the CDR3 is TGCAGTGCCCCCCGACAGGGCATGGAGACCCAGTACTTC.